The present T cell receptor beta chain was sequenced within a study of CD8+CD57+ T cells in acquired aplastic anemia. After removal of 4 bases from V and 2 bases from J, the junction contained 3 bases not matched to a gene. CDR3 length: 13 residues. The germline V gene has CDR1 DFQATT and CDR2 SNEGSKA (reference sequence). Profiles of TCR beta VDJ and CDR3 were generated from a genomic DNA template. Each CDR3 protein is one row after TCRdb ran MiXCR on the reads. This sample has approximately 200,000 distinct CDR3 sequences, with over 60% found just once. The sequence was obtained from a human donor with severe aplastic anemia or a healthy control (not recorded which). The J gene is TRBJ1-1, the V gene TRBV20-1, with TRBD1 matching 8 bases. Source material: sorted CD4+, CD8+, or CD8+CD57+ T cells (not recorded which) from PBMCs. CDR3 amino acids: CSATDRANTEAFF. CDR3 DNA: TGCAGTGCTACGGACAGGGCAAACACTGAAGCTTTCTTT.